The 24 T cell receptor beta chains reported below all come from one sample, sequenced in a study of T cell changes during pregnancy in multiple sclerosis. Repertoires were generated with immunoSEQ multiplex PCR, while TCRdb's copy carries only in-frame clones and drops some. The table lists about 20,000 clones, 70% to 90% of them singletons. The sequences come from CD8+ T cells from peripheral blood mononuclear cells, collected in the second trimester of pregnancy. The origin of the receptors is a female donor in good health, enrolled as a control in a pregnancy study.

The V gene is TRBV5-5, the J gene TRBJ2-7, with 9 positions matching TRBD1. This CDR3 comprises 14 residues. V shed 2 bases and J 3 bases; nucleotides not matched to a gene: 3. Germline CDR1 SGHKS, CDR2 YYEKEE (reference sequence). The CDR3 DNA is TGTGCCAGCAGCTTATGGACAGGGGACTACGAGCAGTACTTC. Encoded protein: CASSLWTGDYEQYF.

The chain combines TRBV7-8 with TRBJ2-7, with 8 bases matching TRBD1. Per germline, CDR1 SGHVS and CDR2 FQNEAQ. The CDR3 contains 15 residues. V was pared by 5 bases and J by 2 bases, with 8 bases of the junction left unmatched. The CDR3 coding sequence is TGTGCCAGCAGCGTAGACAGGGGAACCCCCTACGAGCAGTACTTC. Amino acids: CASSVDRGTPYEQYF.

The chain is built from TRBV4-1 and TRBJ2-7; tentatively, D is TRBD2 (5 bases). Germline CDR1 and CDR2: MGHRA and YSYEKL. The V gene lost 0 bases and the J gene lost 6 bases, with 15 bases spanning the gap. The CDR3 extends over 15 amino acids. The DNA of the CDR3 is TGCGCCAGCAGCCAAGATCGGGGTGTCCGGACCGAGCAGTACTTC. Its protein product is CASSQDRGVRTEQYF.

The rearrangement uses TRBV7-6 and TRBJ1-2; 7 positions match TRBD1. Germline V gives CDR1 SGHVS, CDR2 FNYEAQ. The trim removed 0 bases at V and 4 bases at J, leaving 5 bases unmatched. This CDR3 has 15 residues. CDR3 bases: TGTGCCAGCAGCTTAGCGCAGGGACAGTTCTATGGCTACACCTTC. Translating gives CASSLAQGQFYGYTF.

The rearrangement links TRBV5-1 to TRBJ2-3; 9 bases fit TRBD2. V dropped 0 bases and J dropped 4; count of bases not matched to a gene: 6. Germline CDR1 and CDR2: SGHRS and YFSETQ. The CDR3 consists of 16 residues. This CDR3 reads CASSLEPGLAADTQYF. The CDR3 DNA reads as TGCGCCAGCAGCTTGGAACCGGGACTAGCTGCAGATACGCAGTATTTT.

V is TRBV27 and J is TRBJ2-3; D is undetermined. Trimming removed 6 bases at V and 1 base at J, with 14 bases between. The CDR3 spans 15 residues. CDR1 is MNHEY, CDR2 SMNVEV, per germline (reference sequence). CDR3 region: CASSPGSPGTDTQYF. DNA of the CDR3: TGTGCCAGCAGCCCCGGGTCTCCCGGCACAGATACGCAGTATTTT.

Comments on this clone: This CDR3 is also generated by other DNA sequences in the sample. V and J are TRBV6-1 and TRBJ2-3; 10 bases line up with TRBD2. Germline V gene data show CDR1 as MNHNS and CDR2 as SASEGT. The length of the CDR3 is 15 residues. Losses at the gene ends were 1 base for V and 4 bases for J; bases not matched to a gene: 2. CDR3 nucleotide sequence: TGTGCCAGCAGTGAAGAAGCGGGGGGGCCAGATACGCAGTATTTT. Its protein is CASSEEAGGPDTQYF.

The rearrangement links TRBV2 to TRBJ1-2; weak D call: TRBD1 (6 bases). Germline assignment: CDR1 SNHLY and CDR2 FYNNEI. Trimming removed 4 bases from V and 3 bases from J, with 12 bases in between. The length of the CDR3 is 14 residues. The CDR3 protein is CASSVPTGYYGYTF. The CDR3 DNA is TGTGCCAGCAGTGTCCCCACAGGGTACTATGGCTACACCTTC. Together with reference TRBV2 and TRBJ1-2, the CDR3 gives the full variable domain: EPEVTQTPSHQVTQMGQEVILRCVPISNHLYFYWYRQILGQKVEFLVSFYNNEISEKSEIFDDQFSVERPDGSNFTLKIRSTKLEDSAMYFCASSVPTGYYGYTFGSGTRLTVV.

The genes are TRBV9 and TRBJ2-5, with TRBD1 as a possible D gene (6 bases). Germline CDR1 reads SGDLS; CDR2 reads YYNGEE. Between the trimmed V and J ends, which lost 4 bases and 0 bases, there was a span of 10 bases. The CDR3 length is 14 residues. The CDR3 DNA follows: TGTGCCAGCAGCTTGGGGGACAACCAAGAGACCCAGTACTTC. Its translation is CASSLGDNQETQYF.

This clone was detected only a few times. CDR3 amino acids: CASSQEAGDTGELFF. For the CDR3, the DNA is TGTGCCAGCAGTCAGGAGGCGGGGGACACCGGGGAGCTGTTTTTT. The chain has TRBV6-1 and TRBJ2-2; 7 bases fit TRBD2. Germline V gene sequence: CDR1 MNHNS, CDR2 SASEGT. The CDR3 contains 15 residues. Trimming took 5 bases from V and 3 from J; bases not matched to a gene: 6.

The J gene is TRBJ1-6, the V gene TRBV6-1; TRBD1 matches at 8 bases. Losses at the gene ends were 7 bases for V and 4 bases for J; bases not matched to a gene: 6. The CDR3 covers 15 residues. CDR1 MNHNS and CDR2 SASEGT come from the germline V gene. CDR3 sequence reads: CASNTGQGYNSPLHF. The CDR3 bases are TGTGCCAGCAATACAGGACAGGGTTATAATTCACCCCTCCACTTT.

The chain combines TRBV27 with TRBJ2-5, with 9 nucleotides matching TRBD2. Per the germline V gene, CDR1 is MNHEY and CDR2 is SMNVEV (reference sequence). This CDR3 contains 15 residues. The ends lost 1 base at V and 4 bases at J; junction bases unmatched: 4. The CDR3 DNA reads TGTGCCAGCAGTTTATTAGCACTAGCGGGAGAGACCCAGTACTTC. Translated: CASSLLALAGETQYF.

The chain couples TRBV7-9 to TRBJ2-7; no clear D gene. CDR3 size: 11 residues. Germline V gene sequence: CDR1 SEHNR, CDR2 FQNEAQ (reference sequence). V was clipped by 6 bases and J by 6 bases, with 9 bases between them. The chain's CDR3 is CASRTAGEQYF. The CDR3 DNA reads TGTGCCAGCAGAACAGCTGGCGAGCAGTACTTC.

The V gene is TRBV5-6, the J gene TRBJ1-2, with TRBD1 as a possible D gene (6 bases). This CDR3 has 19 residues. V lost 2 bases and J 6 bases, leaving 29 bases between the germline ends. Germline CDR1 SGHDT, CDR2 YYEEEE. The CDR3, as DNA: TGTGCCAGCAGCTTCCCACCCGGGACAACCTACCCGCGGGAGCATGGCTACACCTTC. Protein: CASSFPPGTTYPREHGYTF.

This clone was recorded once. The chain recombines TRBV25-1 with TRBJ1-5; the D gene is possibly TRBD1 (6 bases). Per germline, CDR1 MGHDK and CDR2 SYGVNS. V lost 3 bases and J 3 bases, leaving 12 bases between the germline ends. The CDR3 sequence is 15 residues long. As DNA, the CDR3 is TGTGCCAGCAGTGACTACAGGGATTACAATCAGCCCCAGCATTTT. This translates into CASSDYRDYNQPQHF.

V gene TRBV27 combines with J gene TRBJ1-6; a weak D match, TRBD1 (5 bases). This CDR3 comprises 14 residues. Trimming shortened V by 6 bases and J by 13 bases, and 19 bases separated the two germline ends. Germline V CDR1 and CDR2: MNHEY, SMNVEV (reference sequence). CDR3 in DNA: TGTGCCAGCAGCTTTTATGGGGGGATTGAGCCCCTCCACTTT. Translation: CASSFYGGIEPLHF.

The chain couples TRBV28 to TRBJ1-5; the match to TRBD1 covers 8 bases. Germline V gives CDR1 MDHEN, CDR2 SYDVKM. Losses at the gene ends were 6 bases for V and 0 bases for J; bases not matched to a gene: 13. This CDR3 is built from 18 residues. The CDR3 loop is CASSPGQGSVYSNQPQHF. CDR3 sequence (DNA): TGTGCCAGCAGCCCCGGACAGGGTAGCGTTTATAGCAATCAGCCCCAGCATTTT.

The chain has TRBV15 and TRBJ1-5; 9 nucleotides match TRBD1. V lost 3 bases to trimming and J lost 0 bases; unmatched junction nucleotides: 12. The CDR3 is 19 residues long. Germline CDR1 and CDR2: LNHNV and YYDKDF (reference sequence). The CDR3 reads CATSSPPGTGYYSNQPQHF. The CDR3 nucleotides are TGTGCCACCAGCAGTCCACCCGGGACAGGGTATTATAGCAATCAGCCCCAGCATTTT. Looking up the rest from reference TRBV15 and TRBJ1-5 gives the full variable domain: DAMVIQNPRYQVTQFGKPVTLSCSQTLNHNVMYWYQQKSSQAPKLLFHYYDKDFNNEADTPDNFQSRRPNTSFCFLDIRSPGLGDTAMYLCATSSPPGTGYYSNQPQHFGDGTRLSIL.

The chain employs TRBV9 and TRBJ2-3; a possible D gene is TRBD1 (6 bases). Trimming cost V 4 bases and J 0 bases, with 15 bases left between them. The CDR3 is made up of 16 amino acids. CDR1 is SGDLS, CDR2 YYNGEE, per germline. The CDR3 region is CASSSGTLTSTDTQYF. The CDR3 region has the DNA TGTGCCAGCAGCTCCGGGACACTTACTAGCACAGATACGCAGTATTTT.

V and J are TRBV2 and TRBJ2-1, with D unclear. The CDR3 extends over 14 amino acids. Germline CDR1 is SNHLY and CDR2 is FYNNEI. Trimming removed 2 bases at V and 5 bases at J, with 10 bases between. The CDR3 protein is CASSERLVNNEQFF. The CDR3 DNA sequence: TGTGCCAGCAGTGAAAGGCTAGTAAACAATGAGCAGTTCTTC.

The V call is TRBV25-1, the J call TRBJ2-7; TRBD2 matches 7 bases. In germline, CDR1 is MGHDK, CDR2 SYGVNS. CDR3 length: 14 amino acids. The V gene end was trimmed by 1 base and the J gene end by 4 bases; junction bases not matched to a gene: 4. The CDR3, as DNA: TGTGCCAGCAGTGAATCGGGGGGATCGTACGAGCAGTACTTC. Amino acids: CASSESGGSYEQYF.

The rearrangement joins TRBV28 to TRBJ1-5, with 7 bases fitting TRBD1. The CDR3 runs 14 residues. Germline V gives CDR1 MDHEN, CDR2 SYDVKM. The trim removed 6 bases at V and 6 bases at J, leaving 8 bases unmatched. CDR3 nucleotide sequence: TGTGCCAGCAGCAACCGGGACAGTGCTCAGCCCCAGCATTTT. It encodes CASSNRDSAQPQHF.

The chain is built from TRBV6-4 and TRBJ1-2, with 7 bases matching TRBD1. CDR1 and CDR2 from the germline V gene are MRHNA and SNTAGT. Germline trimming cut 4 bases from V and 6 bases from J; bases unmatched to any gene: 8. The CDR3 spans 14 residues. This CDR3 reads CASSAQGDGNGYTF. As DNA, the CDR3 is TGTGCCAGCAGTGCCCAGGGGGATGGGAATGGCTACACCTTC.

V gene TRBV28 combines with J gene TRBJ1-1; D not resolved. Trimming pared 7 bases from V and 4 bases from J, leaving 4 bases between. This CDR3 has 10 residues. Germline V lookup: CDR1 MDHEN, CDR2 SYDVKM. The CDR3 reads CASISTEAFF. CDR3 coding DNA: TGTGCCAGCATATCCACTGAAGCTTTCTTT.